A single sample is the source of the 30 T cell receptor beta chains below, sequenced in a study of T cells in Graves' hyperthyroidism and ophthalmopathy. Authors of the study amplified TCR beta CDR3 regions from RNA transcripts. First-round RT-PCR targeting the TCR CDR3 was performed with the HTBI primer set. TCRdb itself ran the multiplex PCR reads through MiXCR, one entry per CDR3 protein. The data hold about half a million distinct CDR3 sequences, with roughly a quarter observed a single time. Sequenced input: blood. All receptors come from a woman in her 30s with Graves' ophthalmopathy.

The CDR3 DNA reads TGCAGTGCCCACCTTCCCAACTATGGCTACACCTTC. Translation: CSAHLPNYGYTF. This chain joins TRBV20-1 and TRBJ1-2; D ambiguous. The CDR3 is made up of 12 amino acids. The germline gives CDR1 DFQATT, CDR2 SNEGSKA (reference sequence). Trimming stripped 6 bases from V and 2 bases from J, with 10 bases between.

This clonotype was detected only a few times. The chain combines TRBV18 with TRBJ2-7, with D maybe TRBD2 (6 bases). The V end lost 3 bases, the J end lost 3 bases, and 12 bases lay between the germline ends. Germline values: CDR1 KGHSH, CDR2 LQKENI. This CDR3 region has 14 residues. Here the CDR3 DNA reads TGTGCCAGCTCACCGCGGGACGGATACTACGAGCAGTACTTC. This translates into CASSPRDGYYEQYF. The full variable domain, with the rest looked up from reference TRBV18 and TRBJ2-7, is NAGVMQNPRHLVRRRGQEARLRCSPMKGHSHVYWYRQLPEEGLKFMVYLQKENIIDESGMPKERFSAEFPKEGPSILRIQQVVRGDSAAYFCASSPRDGYYEQYFGPGTRLTVT.

V and J are TRBV7-8 and TRBJ2-4, with D uncertain. Germline V lookup: CDR1 SGHVS, CDR2 FQNEAQ. V lost 5 bases and J lost 4, with 15 bases in between. This CDR3 contains 15 residues. The CDR3 DNA reads TGTGCCAGCAGCCTTCAACGGGTTGGGAAAAACATTCAGTACTTC. Protein: CASSLQRVGKNIQYF.

J is TRBJ1-5 and V is TRBV28; 10 bases are shared with TRBD1. The germline gives CDR1 MDHEN, CDR2 SYDVKM. J gave up 5 bases and V 5 bases, and 6 bases lay outside the gene matches. This CDR3 has 15 residues. CDR3 sequence: CASSPGQGLDQPQHF. For the CDR3, the DNA is TGTGCCAGCAGTCCGGGACAGGGGTTAGATCAGCCCCAGCATTTT.

Only a few counts were recorded for this clonotype. V usage is TRBV6-1 and J usage is TRBJ2-4; 8 bases line up with TRBD2. The junction had 9 bases not matched to a gene; V was cut back by 6 bases and J by 8 bases. The CDR3 runs 14 residues. CDR1 MNHNS and CDR2 SASEGT come from the germline V gene. In DNA form, the CDR3 reads TGTGCCAGCAGAGACGGGGGGGCTAGATACATTCAGTACTTC. Its protein product is CASRDGGARYIQYF.

The rearrangement uses TRBV11-2 and TRBJ2-2; either TRBD1 or TRBD2 may supply D (5 bases each). Trimming left V 5 bases short and J 3 bases short, with 16 bases between. CDR3 length: 16 residues. Germline loops: CDR1 SGHAT, CDR2 FQNNGV. CDR3 protein: CASSPGPSLHTGELFF. The CDR3 DNA reads TGTGCCAGCAGCCCAGGGCCTAGCCTTCACACCGGGGAGCTGTTTTTT.

The J gene is TRBJ2-3, the V gene TRBV12-3 or TRBV12-4; D possibly corresponds to TRBD2 (5 bases). CDR3 length equals 12 residues. V was cut by 4 bases and J by 5 bases, with 7 bases left in between. The CDR3 loop is CASSWAGDTQYF. Here the CDR3 DNA reads TGTGCCAGCAGTTGGGCGGGAGATACGCAGTATTTT.

This clonotype was observed a few times. The gene calls are TRBV28 and TRBJ1-1; no reliable D call. Germline V gene lookup returns CDR1 MDHEN and CDR2 SYDVKM. There are 12 residues in the CDR3. The V and J ends lost 7 bases and 5 bases respectively, with 11 bases between them. CDR3 loop: CASISTPTEAFF. The CDR3 bases are TGTGCCAGCATCTCCACACCGACTGAAGCTTTCTTT.

This clonotype was counted between two and nine times. V is TRBV7-2 and J is TRBJ2-3, with 11 bases aligning to TRBD2. J was trimmed by 4 bases and V by 3 bases; bases with no gene match: 12. The CDR3 is made up of 18 amino acids. Germline CDR1 and CDR2: SGHTA and FQGNSA. As DNA, the CDR3 is TGTGCCAGCAGCTTTAGCGGGGGGGCTCCCCCCACGGCAGATACGCAGTATTTT. Amino acid sequence: CASSFSGGAPPTADTQYF.

This clonotype was counted at least ten times. The V and J genes are TRBV20-1 and TRBJ1-2; the D is unclear. Germline CDR1 is DFQATT and CDR2 is SNEGSKA (reference sequence). The CDR3 loop spans 15 amino acids. V was pared by 5 bases and J by 5 bases, with 21 bases between. The CDR3: CSASNSPNVPYGYTF. For the CDR3, the DNA is TGCAGTGCTTCGAACTCTCCTAACGTTCCTTATGGCTACACCTTC.

In this sample, this clonotype turned up many times. The V and J genes are TRBV20-1 and TRBJ2-5, with 9 bases that match TRBD2. This CDR3 contains 12 residues. Germline V gene sequence: CDR1 DFQATT, CDR2 SNEGSKA (reference sequence). After removal of 7 bases from V and 6 bases from J, the junction contained 6 bases not matched to a gene. CDR3 sequence reads: CSGRGGDQTQYF. The CDR3, as DNA: TGCAGTGGGCGGGGGGGGGATCAGACCCAGTACTTC.

The chain recombines TRBV9 with TRBJ1-2; D gene unclear. From germline, CDR1 is SGDLS and CDR2 YYNGEE. The CDR3 sequence is 15 residues long. Trimming took 1 base from V and 3 from J, leaving 13 bases between them. The CDR3 loop is CASSVMLGPDYGYTF. The CDR3, as DNA: TGTGCCAGCAGCGTAATGTTAGGGCCAGACTATGGCTACACCTTC.

This clonotype appeared many times. The genes are TRBV11-2 and TRBJ2-5, with D unresolved. V was shortened by 5 bases and J by 0 bases, with 10 bases between the two germline ends. Germline loops: CDR1 SGHAT, CDR2 FQNNGV. The CDR3 loop spans 14 amino acids. DNA of the CDR3: TGTGCCAGCAGCCCGCTTATGTACCAAGAGACCCAGTACTTC. Encoded protein: CASSPLMYQETQYF.

The chain links TRBV20-1 to TRBJ1-5; 7 bases map to TRBD1. V lost 5 bases and J lost 3; bases outside the gene matches: 7. Germline CDR1 and CDR2: DFQATT and SNEGSKA (reference sequence). CDR3 length: 14 residues. CDR3 sequence reads: CSAFHGQVNQPQHF. As DNA, the CDR3 is TGCAGTGCTTTCCACGGACAGGTCAATCAGCCCCAGCATTTT.

This sequence joins TRBV2 and TRBJ1-2; D gene ambiguous. The ends were cut back, 7 bases at V and 0 bases at J, with 12 bases in the middle. CDR3 length: 14 amino acids. Per the germline V gene, CDR1 is SNHLY and CDR2 is FYNNEI. The CDR3 region has the DNA TGTGCCAGCACCCAGAGGGAAACTAACTATGGCTACACCTTC. Its protein product is CASTQRETNYGYTF.

The chain links TRBV28 to TRBJ2-7, with D possibly TRBD1 on 6 matching bases. Germline CDR1 is MDHEN and CDR2 is SYDVKM. The CDR3 spans 14 residues. The V and J ends lost 5 bases and 2 bases respectively, with 13 bases between them. The CDR3 sequence: CASSPDRPTYEQYF. In DNA, the CDR3 is TGTGCCAGCAGTCCTGACAGGCCAACCTACGAGCAGTACTTC.

This clonotype appeared many times. The chain links TRBV28 to TRBJ1-5; TRBD1 agrees at 7 bases. In germline, CDR1 is MDHEN, CDR2 SYDVKM. Trimming cost V 5 bases and J 0 bases; bases outside gene matches: 10. The CDR3 covers 17 residues. The CDR3 here is CASSRQGGGDSNQPQHF. The CDR3 DNA follows: TGTGCCAGCAGTCGACAGGGTGGGGGGGATAGCAATCAGCCCCAGCATTTT.

This clonotype was recorded at least ten times. This chain connects TRBV6-1 to TRBJ1-2; D remains unclear. V was clipped by 1 base and J by 4 bases, with 10 bases between them. CDR1 MNHNS and CDR2 SASEGT come from the germline V gene. This CDR3 spans 14 amino acids. CDR3 sequence: CASSEVGVGYGYTF. CDR3 bases: TGTGCCAGCAGTGAAGTTGGGGTTGGCTATGGCTACACCTTC.

This clonotype was seen at least ten times. The CDR3 nucleotides are TGTGCCAGCGCAGGATCAGAGTGGGCTGAAGCTTTCTTT. It encodes CASAGSEWAEAFF. This chain uses TRBV27 with TRBJ1-1, with D uncertain. Germline values: CDR1 MNHEY, CDR2 SMNVEV (reference sequence). The CDR3 length is 13 residues. The V gene lost 8 bases and the J gene lost 6 bases, with 16 bases spanning the gap.

About this clonotype itself: At one of its ends the junction is not consistent with the germline gene, which may arise from a read error. The chain links TRBV9 to TRBJ1-2; D perhaps matches TRBD1 (5 bases). CDR3 size: 15 residues. Germline V gene lookup returns CDR1 SGDLS and CDR2 YYNGEE. This CDR3 reads CASSVNPEGFDGYIF. Here the CDR3 DNA reads TGTGCCAGCAGCGTAAATCCGGAGGGGTTCGATGGCTACATCTTC.

This clonotype was seen a few times. At one end the junction does not follow the germline gene, possibly because of a read error. The gene calls are TRBV6-1 and TRBJ1-2; D uncertain. Germline assignment: CDR1 MNHNS and CDR2 SASEGT. This CDR3 contains 13 residues. In DNA, the CDR3 is TGTGCCAGTAGTGACGGCAGTTCCGGGGGCTACACCTTC. Translated, it gives CASSDGSSGGYTF.

This clonotype was counted ten times or more. The J gene is TRBJ2-6, the V gene TRBV6-5; perhaps TRBD2 as D (5 bases). V lost 5 bases and J 2 bases, leaving 13 bases between the germline ends. Germline V lookup: CDR1 MNHEY, CDR2 SVGAGI. The CDR3 covers 16 residues. The CDR3, as DNA: TGTGCCAGCAGTCACCTATCCGGGGCTGGGGCCAACGTCCTGACTTTC. Translated: CASSHLSGAGANVLTF.

For this clonotype: This CDR3 is missing its conserved last phenylalanine or tryptophan, likely due to a read error. V usage is TRBV6-1 and J usage is TRBJ1-2, with 7 bases that match TRBD1. V was clipped by 9 bases and J by 5 bases; unmatched bases: 6. The CDR3 loop spans 12 amino acids. The germline V gene encodes CDR1 MNHNS and CDR2 SASEGT. Here the CDR3 reads CASRGLGYGYTY. CDR3 nucleotide sequence: TGTGCCAGTAGGGGGCTCGGGTATGGCTACACCTAC.

This clonotype was recorded at least ten times. The chain recombines TRBV11-2 with TRBJ1-2; TRBD1 matches at 8 bases. The CDR3 extends over 14 amino acids. Losses at the gene ends were 1 base for V and 6 bases for J; bases not matched to a gene: 4. Germline V lookup: CDR1 SGHAT, CDR2 FQNNGV. The CDR3 protein is CASSLAQGQDGYTF. The CDR3 DNA is TGTGCCAGCAGCTTAGCTCAGGGACAGGATGGCTACACCTTC.

This clonotype was observed many times. V gene TRBV14 combines with J gene TRBJ2-7, with 8 bases lining up with TRBD1. Per the germline V gene, CDR1 is SGHDN and CDR2 is FVKESK. The junction had 8 bases not matched to a gene; V was cut back by 6 bases and J by 4 bases. The CDR3 has 14 residues. The CDR3: CASRKGTGGYEQYF. CDR3 DNA sequence: TGTGCCAGCAGAAAAGGGACAGGAGGATACGAGCAGTACTTC.

This rearrangement joins TRBV20-1 to TRBJ1-5, with a tentative D call TRBD1 (5 bases). V lost 6 bases, J lost 4 bases, and 19 bases lay in between. Germline V gene lookup returns CDR1 DFQATT and CDR2 SNEGSKA (reference sequence). The CDR3 loop spans 15 amino acids. CDR3 sequence: CSAPLRAKGNQPQHF. CDR3 coding DNA: TGCAGTGCCCCCCTCAGGGCTAAGGGGAATCAGCCCCAGCATTTT.

This clonotype has at least ten counts. V gene TRBV29-1 combines with J gene TRBJ1-2; possibly TRBD1 for D (6 bases). The V end lost 4 bases, the J end lost 5 bases, and 17 bases lay between the germline ends. The CDR3 runs to 14 residues. The germline CDR1 and CDR2 sequences are SQVTM and ANQGSEA. CDR3 DNA: TGCAGCGTTGGAGAGGGCTCAGGGGAATATGGCTACACCTTC. As protein: CSVGEGSGEYGYTF.

Concerning this clonotype itself: This may be a read error: a much more frequent sequence differs by one nucleotide. The V gene is TRBV9, the J gene TRBJ2-7, with D possibly matching TRBD1 (6 bases). V lost 0 bases to trimming and J lost 7 bases, with 11 bases between them. Germline-derived CDR1 and CDR2 are SGDLS and YYNGEE. The CDR3 has 13 amino acids. Written as DNA, the CDR3 is TGTGCCAGCAGCGTAGATCCAGGGGTGGAGCAGTACTTC. This encodes CASSVDPGVEQYF.

This clonotype has ten or more counts. The V gene is TRBV4-1, the J gene TRBJ2-7, with D possibly matching TRBD1 (5 bases). V was clipped by 0 bases and J by 0 bases, with 6 bases between them. The CDR3 is 14 amino acids. Germline V gives CDR1 MGHRA, CDR2 YSYEKL. The CDR3: CASSQDGASYEQYF. DNA for the CDR3: TGCGCCAGCAGCCAAGATGGGGCCTCCTACGAGCAGTACTTC.

This clonotype has a count of ten or more. This chain uses TRBV12-3 or TRBV12-4 with TRBJ1-2; a possible D gene is TRBD1 (5 bases). The CDR3 has 14 residues. The V end was cut by 1 base, the J end by 4 bases, with 10 bases between. CDR3 region: CASSLGGATYGYTF. CDR3 sequence (DNA): TGTGCCAGCAGTTTAGGAGGGGCGACCTATGGCTACACCTTC.